Described below is a single T cell receptor (beta chain) sequence and its context. CDR1 is LGHDT, CDR2 YNNKEL, per germline (reference sequence). The CDR3 contains 14 residues. Losses at the gene ends were 1 base for V and 12 bases for J; bases not matched to a gene: 9. The data originate from a study of blood T cell repertoires in COVID-19. Only in-frame clones appear in the TCRdb table, and some are missing; sequencing was by immunoSEQ multiplex PCR. The sample consists of 250,000 or so clones, around 90% of them appearing once. The sequenced sample consisted of peripheral blood. This chain uses TRBV3-1 (or the pseudogene TRBV3-2) with TRBJ2-1; 7 nucleotides match TRBD2. The sequence was collected from a woman in her 40s who had recovered from COVID-19. The CDR3 protein is CASSQGRVWTRQFF. The CDR3 DNA follows: TGTGCCAGCAGCCAAGGAAGGGTGTGGACTAGGCAGTTCTTC.